The clone carrying this T cell receptor (beta chain) was seen once. The sample is drawn from a study of blood T cell repertoires in COVID-19. Study-wide context: Sample material is recorded as cDNA or gDNA derived from T cells, B-cell-depleted T cells, or PBMCs.

TCRdb's copy holds only in-frame clones and misses some; the assay was immunoSEQ multiplex PCR. The sample holds around 260,000 clones, approximately 87% seen once. The specimen sequenced was peripheral blood. This clonotype originated in a woman aged 50 to 60 with acute or convalescent COVID-19.

The CDR3 is CASSPYSSSYEQYF. The CDR3 DNA reads as TGTGCCAGCAGTCCATACAGTAGCTCCTACGAGCAGTACTTC. The rearrangement joins TRBV28 to TRBJ2-7; no definite D call. V lost 5 bases and J 0 bases, leaving 11 bases between the germline ends. CDR1 and CDR2 from the germline V gene are MDHEN and SYDVKM. The CDR3 totals 14 residues.